A selection of T cell receptor beta chains follows, all from one sample in a study of T cell responses to AZD1222 COVID-19 vaccine. Libraries were prepared by immunoSEQ multiplex PCR; TCRdb keeps only in-frame clonotypes and omits some of them. Here the sample spans 130,000 or so clones, roughly nine tenths being singletons. The material was peripheral blood, obtained on day 0 of AZD1222 vaccination. These receptors were collected from an adult in good health. The CDR3 runs from the conserved cysteine through the conserved F or W. Size tells how often a clone was seen (once, few, many) or the class of an expanded clone, and some rows leave it out.

size | J | V | CDR3
NA | TRBJ1-6 | TRBV5-6 | CASSLVQGSSYNSPLHF
once | TRBJ1-2 | TRBV30 | CAWSPSYGYTF
NA | TRBJ1-2 | TRBV4-3 | CASSQEWEGGYTF
NA | TRBJ2-4 | TRBV11-2 | CASSPRGGLAKNIQYF
NA | TRBJ1-1 | TRBV7-2 | CASSFYRRNEAFF
NA | TRBJ1-1 | TRBV28 | CASSPGGIWDTEAFF
NA | TRBJ2-1 | TRBV2 | CASSEHNEQFF
NA | TRBJ1-5 | TRBV4-3 | CASSQEIGGKGNQPQHF
NA | TRBJ2-3 | TRBV9 | CASSAGQWGDTQYF
NA | TRBJ2-2 | TRBV5-5 | CASTPQGRTGELFF
NA | TRBJ2-3 | TRBV24-1 | CATSDPDGTDTQYF
NA | TRBJ2-7 | TRBV7-3 | CASSAGTGAYEQYF
NA | TRBJ1-6 | TRBV7-2 | CASSQTGWSLHF
NA | TRBJ1-6 | TRBV19 | CASSIGRGYNSPLHF
once | TRBJ2-2 | TRBV9 | CASSRPVVGGDTGELFF
NA | TRBJ1-1 | TRBV4-3 | CASSYGTVAVEAFF
NA | TRBJ2-1 | TRBV5-1 | CASSSPYRGGNEQFF
NA | TRBJ1-1 | TRBV5-1 | CASSLRVGGAKNTEAFF
NA | TRBJ1-2 | TRBV19 | CASSIGRGSPYGYTF
NA | TRBJ1-3 | TRBV6-2/TRBV6-3 | CASSYFPDRGQGNTIYF
NA | TRBJ1-1 | TRBV5-1 | CASSTGQGDTEAFF
few | TRBJ2-1 | TRBV25-1 | CASSAPGQGWGNEQFF
NA | TRBJ2-1 | TRBV7-7 | CASSLGSSGSYNEQFF
NA | TRBJ1-1 | TRBV7-2 | CASSSLTGFTEAFF
NA | TRBJ1-6 | TRBV6-5 | CASSVERDSPLHF
NA | TRBJ1-2 | TRBV6-2/TRBV6-3 | CASSQGQAHGYTF
NA | TRBJ2-3 | TRBV10-2 | CASRMGGGDTQYF
NA | TRBJ1-1 | TRBV9 | CASSASSKLGEAFF
NA | TRBJ1-2 | TRBV28 | CASSLGQGAYGYTF
NA | TRBJ2-4 | TRBV7-3 | CASSLNPPGQYGIQYF
NA | TRBJ1-2 | TRBV27 | CASSQLRTGLGINYGYTF
NA | TRBJ1-1 | TRBV29-1 | CSDPRGAGGATEAFF
NA | TRBJ1-2 | TRBV6-5 | CASRWEREGSYGYTF
NA | TRBJ2-1 | TRBV3-1/TRBV3-2 | CASSQEVTSGASYNEQFF
NA | TRBJ1-5 | TRBV27 | CASKEVGQPQHF
NA | TRBJ1-4 | TRBV11-3 | CASSQSRDREGEEKLFF
NA | TRBJ1-6 | TRBV6-2/TRBV6-3 | CASSYRDRAVLNSPLHF
NA | TRBJ1-1 | TRBV12-3/TRBV12-4 | CASSFRSGAEAFF
few | TRBJ2-5 | TRBV3-1/TRBV3-2 | CASSQDLAGVGETQYF
NA | TRBJ2-3 | TRBV6-1 | CASSERDRGMSTDTQYF
NA | TRBJ1-2 | TRBV19 | CASSISGLSGYTF
NA | TRBJ1-6 | TRBV6-5 | CASSYTRTGASPLHF
NA | TRBJ1-6 | TRBV30 | CAWAEQGIYSPLHF
NA | TRBJ1-1 | TRBV10-2 | CASSESGRGLNEAFF
NA | TRBJ1-2 | TRBV30 | CAWTIGERVALYGYTF
NA | TRBJ2-1 | TRBV11-3 | CASSLRTSGAYNEQFF
NA | TRBJ1-2 | TRBV7-2 | CASSLFGTDDYGYTF
NA | TRBJ1-1 | TRBV3-1/TRBV3-2 | CASSSQLLNTEAFF
NA | TRBJ2-6 | TRBV25-1 | CASSAPGVSGANVLTF
NA | TRBJ2-1 | TRBV9 | CASSVGAGALNEQFF
NA | TRBJ2-3 | TRBV5-1 | CASSLLRGHTSTDTQYF
NA | TRBJ2-7 | TRBV7-8 | CASSSWTGGEQYF
NA | TRBJ1-1 | TRBV27 | CASSSSSNTEAFF
NA | TRBJ1-2 | TRBV3-1/TRBV3-2 | CASSSWEEGYTF
NA | TRBJ2-3 | TRBV7-2 | CASSGLASSTDTQYF